The sequence of this T cell receptor (beta chain) was determined in a study of regulatory T cells in long-lasting Graves disease. Time point reported: persistent/refractory GD, antithyroid drugs over 5 years with positive TRAb. Generation of the TCR library employed RNA extracted from PBMCs. For TCR beta, libraries came from iRepertoire HTBI primers and Arm-PCR of CDR3 regions. Original processing methods: Samples revealed roughly 60 TRBV and about 15 TRBJ segments. Via MiXCR, TCRdb re-called the multiplex PCR reads, giving one row per CDR3 protein. What appears here as the V and J calls and clone size reflects TCRdb's work, not the paper's. The data hold some 340,000 distinct CDR3 sequences, with more than 20% observed a single time. This clonotype was counted only a few times. CDR3 size: 16 residues. Trimming took 3 bases from V and 0 from J; bases not matched to a gene: 9. CDR1 and CDR2 (germline): DFQATT, SNEGSKA (reference sequence).

The material was peripheral blood mononuclear cells (PBMCs), obtained when the disease was refractory, from a patient treated with antithyroid drugs. The chain employs TRBV20-1 and TRBJ2-3; 7 nucleotides agree with TRBD2. The TCR comes from a woman aged 40 to 49 with Graves disease. The CDR3 reads CSARPFSSGSTDTQYF. The DNA for the CDR3 is TGCAGTGCTAGGCCCTTTTCTAGCGGAAGCACAGATACGCAGTATTTT.